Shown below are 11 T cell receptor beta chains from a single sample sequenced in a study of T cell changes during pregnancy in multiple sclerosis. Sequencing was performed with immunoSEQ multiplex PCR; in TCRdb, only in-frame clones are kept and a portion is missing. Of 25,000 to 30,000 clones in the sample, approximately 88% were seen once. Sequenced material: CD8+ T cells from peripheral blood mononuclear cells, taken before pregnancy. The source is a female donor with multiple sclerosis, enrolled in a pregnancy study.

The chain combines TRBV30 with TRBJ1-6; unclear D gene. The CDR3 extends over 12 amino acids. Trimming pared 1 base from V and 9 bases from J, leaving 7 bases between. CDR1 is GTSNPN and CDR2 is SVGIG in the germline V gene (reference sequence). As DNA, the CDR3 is TGTGCCTGGAGTGAGGAGAGTTCACCCCTCCACTTT. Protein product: CAWSEESSPLHF.

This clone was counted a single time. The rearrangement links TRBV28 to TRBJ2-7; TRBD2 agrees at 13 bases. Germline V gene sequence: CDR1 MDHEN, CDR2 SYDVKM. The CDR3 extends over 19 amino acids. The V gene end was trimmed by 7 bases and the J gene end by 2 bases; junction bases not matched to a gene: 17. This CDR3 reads CASTFTPWTSGGLTYEQYF. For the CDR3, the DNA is TGTGCCAGCACTTTTACCCCCTGGACTAGCGGGGGACTTACCTACGAGCAGTACTTC.

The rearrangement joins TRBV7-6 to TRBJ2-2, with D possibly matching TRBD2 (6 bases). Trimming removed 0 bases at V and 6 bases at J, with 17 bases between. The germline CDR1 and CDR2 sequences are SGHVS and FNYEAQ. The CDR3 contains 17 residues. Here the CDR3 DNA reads TGTGCCAGCAGCTTAGCGGGGCGCGCCTGGGGGGCCGGGGAGCTGTTTTTT. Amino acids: CASSLAGRAWGAGELFF.

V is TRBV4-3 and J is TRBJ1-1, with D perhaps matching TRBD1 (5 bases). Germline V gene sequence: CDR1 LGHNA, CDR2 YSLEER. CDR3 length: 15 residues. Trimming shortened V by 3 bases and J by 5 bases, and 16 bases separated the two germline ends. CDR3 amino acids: CASSHYYGGLTEAFF. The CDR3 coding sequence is TGCGCCAGCAGCCACTATTATGGGGGACTAACTGAAGCTTTCTTT.

The CDR3 loop reads CASSDGHGTGSEKLFF. CDR3 nucleotides: TGTGCCAGCAGTGATGGTCATGGGACAGGGAGTGAAAAACTGTTTTTT. The chain is built from TRBV6-1 and TRBJ1-4; TRBD1 agrees at 9 bases. Germline trimming cut 3 bases from V and 7 bases from J; bases unmatched to any gene: 9. The CDR3 contains 16 residues. CDR1 and CDR2 (germline): MNHNS, SASEGT.

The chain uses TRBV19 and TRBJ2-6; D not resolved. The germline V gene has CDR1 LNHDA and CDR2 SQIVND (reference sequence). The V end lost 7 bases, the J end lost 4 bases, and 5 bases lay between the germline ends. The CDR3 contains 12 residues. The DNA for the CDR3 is TGTGCCAGTACTTCCGGGGCCAACGTCCTGACTTTC. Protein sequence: CASTSGANVLTF. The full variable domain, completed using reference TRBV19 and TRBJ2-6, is DGGITQSPKYLFRKEGQNVTLSCEQNLNHDAMYWYRQDPGQGLRLIYYSQIVNDFQKGDIAEGYSVSREKKESFPLTVTSAQKNPTAFYLCASTSGANVLTFGAGSRLTVL.

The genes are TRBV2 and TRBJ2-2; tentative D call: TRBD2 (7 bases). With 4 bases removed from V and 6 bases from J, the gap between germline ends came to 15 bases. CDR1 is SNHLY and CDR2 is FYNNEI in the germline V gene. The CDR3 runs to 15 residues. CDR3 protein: CASSVVGGPPGELFF. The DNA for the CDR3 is TGTGCCAGCAGTGTGGTGGGGGGGCCGCCCGGGGAGCTGTTTTTT.

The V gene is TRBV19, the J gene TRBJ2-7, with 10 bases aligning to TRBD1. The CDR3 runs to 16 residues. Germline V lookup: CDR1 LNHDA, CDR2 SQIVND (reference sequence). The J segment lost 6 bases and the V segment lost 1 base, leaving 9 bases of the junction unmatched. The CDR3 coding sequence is TGTGCCAGTAGTATAGGCAACCGGGACAGGGGTTCCGAGCAGTACTTC. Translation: CASSIGNRDRGSEQYF.

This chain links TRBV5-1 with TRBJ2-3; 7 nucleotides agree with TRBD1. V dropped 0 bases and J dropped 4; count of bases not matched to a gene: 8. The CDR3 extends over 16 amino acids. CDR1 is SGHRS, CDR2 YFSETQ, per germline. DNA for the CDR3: TGCGCCAGCAGCTTGGCCCTTATTACAGGGGCAGATACGCAGTATTTT. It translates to CASSLALITGADTQYF. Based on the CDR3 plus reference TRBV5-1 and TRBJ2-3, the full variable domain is KAGVTQTPRYLIKTRGQQVTLSCSPISGHRSVSWYQQTPGQGLQFLFEYFSETQRNKGNFPGRFSGRQFSNSRSEMNVSTLELGDSALYLCASSLALITGADTQYFGPGTRLTVL.

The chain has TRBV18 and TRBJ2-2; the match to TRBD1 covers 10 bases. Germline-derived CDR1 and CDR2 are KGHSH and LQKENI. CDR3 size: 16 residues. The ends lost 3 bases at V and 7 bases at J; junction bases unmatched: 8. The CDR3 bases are TGTGCCAGCTCACCTATGGGACAGGGGATCGTCGGGGAGCTGTTTTTT. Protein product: CASSPMGQGIVGELFF.

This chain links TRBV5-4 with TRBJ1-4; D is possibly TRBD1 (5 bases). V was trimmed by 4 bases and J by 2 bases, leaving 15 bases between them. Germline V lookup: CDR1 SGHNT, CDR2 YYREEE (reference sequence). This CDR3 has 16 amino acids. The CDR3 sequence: CASSPGVGLTNEKLFF. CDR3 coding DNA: TGTGCCAGCAGCCCGGGGGTGGGGTTGACTAATGAAAAACTGTTTTTT.